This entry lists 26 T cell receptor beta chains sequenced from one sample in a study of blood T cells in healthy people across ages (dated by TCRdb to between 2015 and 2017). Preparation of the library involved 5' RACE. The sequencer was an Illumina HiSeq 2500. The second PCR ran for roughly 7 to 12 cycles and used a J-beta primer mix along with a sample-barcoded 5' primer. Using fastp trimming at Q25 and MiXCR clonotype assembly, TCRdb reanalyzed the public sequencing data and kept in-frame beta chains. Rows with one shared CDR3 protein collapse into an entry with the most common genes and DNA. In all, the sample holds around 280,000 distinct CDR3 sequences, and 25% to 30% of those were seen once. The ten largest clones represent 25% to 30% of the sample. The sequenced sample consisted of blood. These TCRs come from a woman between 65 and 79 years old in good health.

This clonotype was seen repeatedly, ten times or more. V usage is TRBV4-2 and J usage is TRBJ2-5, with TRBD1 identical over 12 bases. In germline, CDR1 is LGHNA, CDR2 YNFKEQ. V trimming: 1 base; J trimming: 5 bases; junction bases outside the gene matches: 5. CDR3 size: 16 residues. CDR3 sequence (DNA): TGTGCCAGCAGCCAAGTCGGGACAGGGGGCAGGGAGACCCAGTACTTC. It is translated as CASSQVGTGGRETQYF.

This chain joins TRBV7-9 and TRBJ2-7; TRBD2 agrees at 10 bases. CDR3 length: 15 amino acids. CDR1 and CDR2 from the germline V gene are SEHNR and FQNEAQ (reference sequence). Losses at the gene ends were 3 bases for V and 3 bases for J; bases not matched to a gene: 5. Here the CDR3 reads CASSLVVAGGYEQYF. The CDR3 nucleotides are TGTGCCAGCAGCTTGGTGGTAGCGGGAGGCTACGAGCAGTACTTC.

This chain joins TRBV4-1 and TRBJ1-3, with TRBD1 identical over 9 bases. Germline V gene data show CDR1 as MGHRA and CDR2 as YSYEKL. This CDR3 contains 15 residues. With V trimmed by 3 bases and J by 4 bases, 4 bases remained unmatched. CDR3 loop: CASSQPGTGGNTIYF. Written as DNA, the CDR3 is TGCGCCAGCAGCCAGCCCGGGACAGGGGGAAACACCATATATTTT.

CDR3 in DNA: TGCGCCAGCAGCTTGGAGGTAGCCGCGACCTACAATGAGCAGTTCTTC. It codes for CASSLEVAATYNEQFF. The rearrangement joins TRBV5-1 to TRBJ2-1; D not certain. Trimming cost V 0 bases and J 2 bases, with 12 bases left between them. The CDR3 consists of 16 residues. Germline CDR1 reads SGHRS; CDR2 reads YFSETQ.

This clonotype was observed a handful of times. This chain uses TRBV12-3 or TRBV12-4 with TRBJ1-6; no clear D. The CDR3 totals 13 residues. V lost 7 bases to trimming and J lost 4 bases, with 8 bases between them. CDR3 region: CASTLAYNSPLHF. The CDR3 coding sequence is TGTGCCAGCACCCTCGCTTATAATTCACCCCTCCACTTT.

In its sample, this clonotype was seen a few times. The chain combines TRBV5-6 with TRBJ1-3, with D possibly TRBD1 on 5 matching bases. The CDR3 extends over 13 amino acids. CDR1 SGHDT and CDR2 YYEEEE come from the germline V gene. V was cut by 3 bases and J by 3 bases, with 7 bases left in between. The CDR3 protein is CASSSGNGNTIYF. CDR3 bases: TGTGCCAGCAGCTCAGGGAATGGAAACACCATATATTTT.

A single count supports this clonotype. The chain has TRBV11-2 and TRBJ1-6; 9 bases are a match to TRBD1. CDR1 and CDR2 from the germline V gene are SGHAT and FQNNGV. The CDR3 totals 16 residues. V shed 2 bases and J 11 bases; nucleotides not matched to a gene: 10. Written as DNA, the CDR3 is TGTGCCAGCAGCTTAACAGGGGGCGGCCCTCTCCCACCCCTCCACTTT. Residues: CASSLTGGGPLPPLHF.

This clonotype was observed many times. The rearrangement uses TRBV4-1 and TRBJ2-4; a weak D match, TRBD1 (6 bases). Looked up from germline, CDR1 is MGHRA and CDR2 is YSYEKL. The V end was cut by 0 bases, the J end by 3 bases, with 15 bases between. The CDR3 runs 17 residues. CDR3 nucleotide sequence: TGCGCCAGCAGCCAAGACCCAACAGGGTCTGTCAAAAACATTCAGTACTTC. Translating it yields CASSQDPTGSVKNIQYF.

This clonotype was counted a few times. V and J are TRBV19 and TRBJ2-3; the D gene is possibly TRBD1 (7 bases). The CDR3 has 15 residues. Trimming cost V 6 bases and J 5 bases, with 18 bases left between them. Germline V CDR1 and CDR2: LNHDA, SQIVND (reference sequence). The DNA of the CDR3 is TGTGCCAGTAGGACGACAGGGACTGGCCTAGATACGCAGTATTTT. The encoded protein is CASRTTGTGLDTQYF.

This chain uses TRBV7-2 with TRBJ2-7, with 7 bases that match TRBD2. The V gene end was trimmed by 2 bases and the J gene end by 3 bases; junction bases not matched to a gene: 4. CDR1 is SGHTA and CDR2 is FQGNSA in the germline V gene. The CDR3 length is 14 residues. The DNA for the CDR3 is TGTGCCAGCAGCTTATCGCCTAGCGGCTACGAGCAGTACTTC. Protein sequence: CASSLSPSGYEQYF.

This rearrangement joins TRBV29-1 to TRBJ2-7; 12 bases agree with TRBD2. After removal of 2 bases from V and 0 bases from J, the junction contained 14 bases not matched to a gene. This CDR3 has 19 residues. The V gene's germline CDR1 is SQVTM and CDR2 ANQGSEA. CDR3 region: CSVEFRASGRDQPSYEQYF. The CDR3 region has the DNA TGCAGCGTTGAATTCAGGGCTAGCGGGAGGGACCAACCCTCCTACGAGCAGTACTTC.

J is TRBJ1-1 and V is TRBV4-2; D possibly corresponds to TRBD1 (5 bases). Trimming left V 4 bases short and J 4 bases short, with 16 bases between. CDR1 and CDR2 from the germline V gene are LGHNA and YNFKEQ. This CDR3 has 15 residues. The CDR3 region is CASSLRGGGGTEAFF. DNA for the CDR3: TGTGCCAGCAGCCTCCGTGGGGGAGGAGGCACTGAAGCTTTCTTT.

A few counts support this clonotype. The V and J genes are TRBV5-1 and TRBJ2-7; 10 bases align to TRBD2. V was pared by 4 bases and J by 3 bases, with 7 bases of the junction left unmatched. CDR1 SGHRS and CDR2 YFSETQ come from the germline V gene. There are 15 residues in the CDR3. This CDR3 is CASSTSGATIYEQYF. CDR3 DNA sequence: TGCGCCAGCAGCACTAGCGGGGCGACCATCTACGAGCAGTACTTC.

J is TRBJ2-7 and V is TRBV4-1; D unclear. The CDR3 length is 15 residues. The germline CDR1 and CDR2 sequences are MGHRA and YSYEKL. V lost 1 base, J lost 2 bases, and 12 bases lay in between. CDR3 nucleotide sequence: TGCGCCAGCAGCCAAGCGACAAGAGGTACCTACGAGCAGTACTTC. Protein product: CASSQATRGTYEQYF.

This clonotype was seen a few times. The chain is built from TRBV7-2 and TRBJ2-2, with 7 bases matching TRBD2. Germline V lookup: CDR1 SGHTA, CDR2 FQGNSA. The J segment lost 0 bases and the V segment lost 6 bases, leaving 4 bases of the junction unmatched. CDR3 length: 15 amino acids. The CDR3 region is CASRLAGANTGELFF. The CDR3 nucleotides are TGTGCCAGCAGACTTGCGGGAGCGAACACCGGGGAGCTGTTTTTT.

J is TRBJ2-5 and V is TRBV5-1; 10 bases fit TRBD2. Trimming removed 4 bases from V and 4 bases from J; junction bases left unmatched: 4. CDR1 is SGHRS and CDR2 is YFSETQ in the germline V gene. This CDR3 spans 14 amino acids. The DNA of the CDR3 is TGCGCCAGCAGCCGGACTAGCGGTGGAGAGACCCAGTACTTC. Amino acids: CASSRTSGGETQYF.

The CDR3 nucleotides read TGTGCCAGCAGTGTTATGGACAGGGCCAAAAACATTCAGTACTTC. Residues: CASSVMDRAKNIQYF. V and J are TRBV6-2 or TRBV6-3 and TRBJ2-4, with TRBD1 matching over 7 bases. In germline, CDR1 is MNHEY, CDR2 SVGEGT. The CDR3 totals 15 residues. V trimming: 5 bases; J trimming: 1 base; junction bases outside the gene matches: 5.

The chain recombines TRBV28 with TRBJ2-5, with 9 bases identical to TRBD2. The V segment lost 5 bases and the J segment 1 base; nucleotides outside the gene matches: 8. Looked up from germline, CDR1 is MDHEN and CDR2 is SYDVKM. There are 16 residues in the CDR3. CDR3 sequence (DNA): TGTGCCAGCAGTACCCTCGAACTAGCGGGCCAAGAGACCCAGTACTTC. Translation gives CASSTLELAGQETQYF.

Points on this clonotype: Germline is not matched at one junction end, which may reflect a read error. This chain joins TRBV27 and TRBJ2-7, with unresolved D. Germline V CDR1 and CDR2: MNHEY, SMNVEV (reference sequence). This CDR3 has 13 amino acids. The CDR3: CACSLDPSYEQYF. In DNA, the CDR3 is TGTGCCTGCAGTTTAGATCCCTCCTACGAGCAGTACTTC.

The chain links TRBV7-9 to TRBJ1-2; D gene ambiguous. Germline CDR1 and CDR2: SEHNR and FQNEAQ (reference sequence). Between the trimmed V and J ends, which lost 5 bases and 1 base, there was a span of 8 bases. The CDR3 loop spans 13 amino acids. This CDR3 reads CASSPLINYGYTF. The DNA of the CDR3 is TGTGCCAGCAGCCCCCTTATTAACTATGGCTACACCTTC.

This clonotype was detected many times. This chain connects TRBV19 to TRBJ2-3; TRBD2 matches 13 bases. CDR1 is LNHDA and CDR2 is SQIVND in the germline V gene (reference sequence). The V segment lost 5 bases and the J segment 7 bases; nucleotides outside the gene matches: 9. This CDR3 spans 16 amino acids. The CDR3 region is CASSPGTSGTGNTQYF. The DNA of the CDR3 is TGTGCCAGTAGTCCCGGGACTAGCGGGACCGGGAATACGCAGTATTTT.

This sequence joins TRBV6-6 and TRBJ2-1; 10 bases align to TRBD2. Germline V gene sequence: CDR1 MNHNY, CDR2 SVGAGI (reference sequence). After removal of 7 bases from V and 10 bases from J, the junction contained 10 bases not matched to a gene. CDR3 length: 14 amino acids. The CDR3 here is CASKRSGRAEEQFF. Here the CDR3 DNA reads TGTGCCAGCAAGAGGAGCGGGAGGGCCGAAGAGCAGTTCTTC.

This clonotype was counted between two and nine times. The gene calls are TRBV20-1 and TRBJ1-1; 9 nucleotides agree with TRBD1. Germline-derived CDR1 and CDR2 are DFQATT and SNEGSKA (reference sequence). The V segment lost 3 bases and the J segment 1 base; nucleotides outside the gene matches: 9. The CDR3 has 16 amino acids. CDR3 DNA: TGCAGTGCTAGCACAGGGGGCTTCGGAAAGAACACTGAAGCTTTCTTT. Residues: CSASTGGFGKNTEAFF.

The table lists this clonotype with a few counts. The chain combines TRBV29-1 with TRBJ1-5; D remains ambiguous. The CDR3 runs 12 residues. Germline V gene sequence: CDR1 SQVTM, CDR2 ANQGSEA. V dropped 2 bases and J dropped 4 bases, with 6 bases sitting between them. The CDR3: CSVEQENQPQHF. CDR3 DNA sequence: TGCAGCGTTGAACAGGAGAATCAGCCCCAGCATTTT.

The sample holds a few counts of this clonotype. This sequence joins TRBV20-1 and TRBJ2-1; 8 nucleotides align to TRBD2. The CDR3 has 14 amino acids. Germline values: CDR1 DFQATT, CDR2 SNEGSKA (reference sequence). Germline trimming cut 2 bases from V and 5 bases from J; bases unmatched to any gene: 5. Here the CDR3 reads CSARRREVHNEQFF. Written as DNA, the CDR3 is TGCAGTGCTAGAAGGCGGGAGGTACACAATGAGCAGTTCTTC.

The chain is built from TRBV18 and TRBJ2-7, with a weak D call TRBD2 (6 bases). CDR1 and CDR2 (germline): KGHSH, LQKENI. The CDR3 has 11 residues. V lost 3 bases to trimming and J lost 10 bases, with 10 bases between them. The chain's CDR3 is CASSPGTFQYF. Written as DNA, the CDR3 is TGTGCCAGCTCACCCGGGACTTTTCAGTACTTC.